This is a list of T cell receptor beta chains from one sample in a study of monozygotic twins with inflammatory bowel disease. TCRdb reworked the 5' RACE reads into one entry per CDR3 protein, no DNA. Its listing shows under 350,000 distinct CDR3 sequences. The material sequenced was blood. Receptor source: a human donor with ulcerative colitis or Crohn's disease, or a healthy co-twin of an affected twin (not recorded which). The CDR3 runs from the conserved cysteine through the conserved F or W.

v_gene: TRBV29-1; j_gene: TRBJ2-6; CDR3aa: CSVEFQGTSGANVLTF
v_gene: TRBV5-1; j_gene: TRBJ2-7; CDR3aa: CASSPGTSGKYEQYF
v_gene: TRBV24-1; j_gene: TRBJ2-1; CDR3aa: CATGVAGYNEQFF
v_gene: TRBV27; j_gene: TRBJ2-7; CDR3aa: CASSFTSGVHEQYF
v_gene: TRBV5-1; j_gene: TRBJ2-5; CDR3aa: CASSPGAEETQYF
v_gene: TRBV6-2/TRBV6-3; j_gene: TRBJ2-3; CDR3aa: CASSAARTQYF
v_gene: TRBV7-2; j_gene: TRBJ1-2; CDR3aa: CASSLNAVTNYGYTF
v_gene: TRBV6-2/TRBV6-3; j_gene: TRBJ2-5; CDR3aa: CASSRGTSGSRQETQYF
v_gene: TRBV7-9; j_gene: TRBJ1-1; CDR3aa: CASDRNTEAFF
v_gene: TRBV5-1; j_gene: TRBJ2-4; CDR3aa: CASSLVGGPKNIQYF
v_gene: TRBV27; j_gene: TRBJ1-4; CDR3aa: CASSFWGGDEKLFF
v_gene: TRBV27; j_gene: TRBJ1-4; CDR3aa: CASKPATNEKLFF
v_gene: TRBV7-9; j_gene: TRBJ2-5; CDR3aa: CASSDRGFVETQYF
v_gene: TRBV18; j_gene: TRBJ2-7; CDR3aa: CASSPKDPVRVNEQYF
v_gene: TRBV5-4; j_gene: TRBJ2-5; CDR3aa: CASSSEHQETQYF
v_gene: TRBV6-2/TRBV6-3; j_gene: TRBJ1-5; CDR3aa: CASSYQFINQPQHF
v_gene: TRBV10-3; j_gene: TRBJ1-1; CDR3aa: CAYKVQGPPGKTEAFF
v_gene: TRBV12-3/TRBV12-4; j_gene: TRBJ2-7; CDR3aa: CASSFSSGEQYF
v_gene: TRBV6-5; j_gene: TRBJ2-5; CDR3aa: CASSYRGLAGYQETQYF
v_gene: TRBV4-2; j_gene: TRBJ2-3; CDR3aa: CASSQASGRITDTQYF
v_gene: TRBV7-2; j_gene: TRBJ1-4; CDR3aa: CASSFRQGVTNEKLFF
v_gene: TRBV20-1; j_gene: TRBJ2-7; CDR3aa: CSARGPGFYEQYF
v_gene: TRBV20-1; j_gene: TRBJ2-2; CDR3aa: CSARGFRTGELFF
v_gene: TRBV12-3/TRBV12-4; j_gene: TRBJ2-2; CDR3aa: CASSLQANTGELFF
v_gene: TRBV28; j_gene: TRBJ2-7; CDR3aa: CASSRLDGSYEQYF
v_gene: TRBV30; j_gene: TRBJ2-5; CDR3aa: CAWSGDGETQYF
v_gene: TRBV29-1; j_gene: TRBJ1-2; CDR3aa: CSVGRDPNYGYTF
v_gene: TRBV7-2; j_gene: TRBJ2-2; CDR3aa: CASSPYSREVPGELFF
v_gene: TRBV12-3/TRBV12-4; j_gene: TRBJ2-7; CDR3aa: CASTSRSLPYEQYF
v_gene: TRBV3-1; j_gene: TRBJ2-5; CDR3aa: CASSLLTSVQETQYF
v_gene: TRBV7-6; j_gene: TRBJ2-7; CDR3aa: CASSLGGDRPPYEQYF
v_gene: TRBV12-3/TRBV12-4; j_gene: TRBJ2-3; CDR3aa: CASSSLAPGTQYF
v_gene: TRBV18; j_gene: TRBJ2-1; CDR3aa: CASSPVLAGGPLNNEQFF
v_gene: TRBV6-6; j_gene: TRBJ2-7; CDR3aa: CASSYGSGEQYF
v_gene: TRBV7-9; j_gene: TRBJ2-5; CDR3aa: CASSVYRERVGAQYF
v_gene: TRBV2; j_gene: TRBJ2-7; CDR3aa: CASDYRGGSYEQYF
v_gene: TRBV9; j_gene: TRBJ2-7; CDR3aa: CASSPGVASNYEQYF
v_gene: TRBV6-5; j_gene: TRBJ1-2; CDR3aa: CASSHLTGGYTF
v_gene: TRBV6-2/TRBV6-3; j_gene: TRBJ2-1; CDR3aa: CASYRYGDEQFF
v_gene: TRBV5-1; j_gene: TRBJ2-2; CDR3aa: CASSLSPAGGAGELFF
v_gene: TRBV7-9; j_gene: TRBJ2-5; CDR3aa: CASSLVRDEETQYF
v_gene: TRBV5-1; j_gene: TRBJ2-1; CDR3aa: CASSLGGLTSYNEQFF